The following is a T cell receptor (beta chain) sequence with its context. These data are taken from a study of blood T cell repertoires in COVID-19. Under the authors' procedure: Estimation of nucleated cell counts was performed using reference gene primer amplification. Generated by immunoSEQ multiplex PCR, the TCRdb table keeps only in-frame clones and is missing some. V and J calls and clone size are as listed in that table; D and trimming were resolved from the DNA. The table has 130,000 or so clones, about 91% seen once; the top ten hold approximately 1.5%. The J segment lost 0 bases and the V segment lost 1 base, leaving 7 bases of the junction unmatched. The CDR3 runs to 17 residues. Germline-derived CDR1 and CDR2 are LNHNV and YYDKDF (reference sequence).

Material for sequencing was peripheral blood. The chain recombines TRBV15 with TRBJ1-1; 8 bases fit TRBD1. This sequence originates from a woman aged 60-75 years with acute or convalescent COVID-19. The CDR3, as DNA: TGTGCCACCAGCAGAGTCGGGACAGGCTATTTGAACACTGAAGCTTTCTTT. Its protein is CATSRVGTGYLNTEAFF. The entire variable domain, with the rest obtained from reference TRBV15 and TRBJ1-1, is as follows: DAMVIQNPRYQVTQFGKPVTLSCSQTLNHNVMYWYQQKSSQAPKLLFHYYDKDFNNEADTPDNFQSRRPNTSFCFLDIRSPGLGDTAMYLCATSRVGTGYLNTEAFFGQGTRLTVV.